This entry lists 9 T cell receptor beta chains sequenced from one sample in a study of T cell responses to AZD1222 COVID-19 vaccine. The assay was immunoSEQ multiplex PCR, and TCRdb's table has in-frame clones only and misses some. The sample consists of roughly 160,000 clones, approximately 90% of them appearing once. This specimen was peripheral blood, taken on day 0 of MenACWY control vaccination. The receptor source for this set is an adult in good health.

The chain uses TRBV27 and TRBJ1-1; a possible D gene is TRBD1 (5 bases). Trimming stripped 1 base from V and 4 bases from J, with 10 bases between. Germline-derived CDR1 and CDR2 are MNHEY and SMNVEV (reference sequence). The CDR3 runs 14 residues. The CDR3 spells CASSLFQGSTEAFF. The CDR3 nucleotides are TGTGCCAGCAGTTTATTTCAGGGATCCACTGAAGCTTTCTTT.

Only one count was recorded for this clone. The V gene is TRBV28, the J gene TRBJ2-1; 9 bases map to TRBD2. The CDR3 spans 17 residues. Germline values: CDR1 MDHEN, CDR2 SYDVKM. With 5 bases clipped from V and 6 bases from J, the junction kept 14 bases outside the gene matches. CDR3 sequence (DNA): TGTGCCAGCAGTCCTGCGGGAGGGCCCGTTGAGAGCAATGAGCAGTTCTTC. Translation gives CASSPAGGPVESNEQFF.

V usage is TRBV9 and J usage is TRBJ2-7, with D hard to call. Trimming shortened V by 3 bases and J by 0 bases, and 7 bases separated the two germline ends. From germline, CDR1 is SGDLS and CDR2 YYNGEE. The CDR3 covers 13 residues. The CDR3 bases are TGTGCCAGCAGCGCGGGCCTCTCCTACGAGCAGTACTTC. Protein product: CASSAGLSYEQYF.

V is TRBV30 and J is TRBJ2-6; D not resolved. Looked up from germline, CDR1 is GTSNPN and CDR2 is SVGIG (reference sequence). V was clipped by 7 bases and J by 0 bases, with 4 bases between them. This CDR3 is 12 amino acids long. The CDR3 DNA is TGTGCCTCCAACTCTGGGGCCAACGTCCTGACTTTC. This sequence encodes CASNSGANVLTF.

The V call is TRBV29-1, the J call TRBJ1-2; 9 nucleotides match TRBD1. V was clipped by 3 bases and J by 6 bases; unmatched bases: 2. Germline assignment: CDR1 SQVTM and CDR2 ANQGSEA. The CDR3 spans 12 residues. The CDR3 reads CSVDGQGNGYTF. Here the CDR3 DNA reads TGCAGCGTTGACGGACAGGGGAATGGCTACACCTTC.

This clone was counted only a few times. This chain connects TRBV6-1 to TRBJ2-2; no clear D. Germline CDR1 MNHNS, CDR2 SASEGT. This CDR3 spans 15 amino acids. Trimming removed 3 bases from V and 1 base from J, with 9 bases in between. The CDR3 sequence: CASSELPQNTGELFF. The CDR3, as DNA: TGTGCCAGCAGTGAGCTCCCACAGAACACCGGGGAGCTGTTTTTT.

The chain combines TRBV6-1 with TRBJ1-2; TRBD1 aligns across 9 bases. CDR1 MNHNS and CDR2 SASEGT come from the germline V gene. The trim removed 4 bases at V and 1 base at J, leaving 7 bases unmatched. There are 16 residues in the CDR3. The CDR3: CASSGLRQGGNYGYTF. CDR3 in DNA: TGTGCCAGCAGTGGATTACGACAGGGGGGTAACTATGGCTACACCTTC.

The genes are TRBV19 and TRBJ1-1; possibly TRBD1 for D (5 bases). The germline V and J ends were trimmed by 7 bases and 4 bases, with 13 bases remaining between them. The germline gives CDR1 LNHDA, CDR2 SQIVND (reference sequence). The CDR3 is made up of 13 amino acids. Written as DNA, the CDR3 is TGTGCCAGTACCCTCCAAGGGGCCACTGAAGCTTTCTTT. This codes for CASTLQGATEAFF. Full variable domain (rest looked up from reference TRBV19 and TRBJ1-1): DGGITQSPKYLFRKEGQNVTLSCEQNLNHDAMYWYRQDPGQGLRLIYYSQIVNDFQKGDIAEGYSVSREKKESFPLTVTSAQKNPTAFYLCASTLQGATEAFFGQGTRLTVV.

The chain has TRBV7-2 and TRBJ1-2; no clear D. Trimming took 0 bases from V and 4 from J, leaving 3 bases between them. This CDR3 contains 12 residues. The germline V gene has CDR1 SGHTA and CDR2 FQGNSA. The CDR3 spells CASSLASYGYTF. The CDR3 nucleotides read TGTGCCAGCAGCTTAGCAAGCTATGGCTACACCTTC.